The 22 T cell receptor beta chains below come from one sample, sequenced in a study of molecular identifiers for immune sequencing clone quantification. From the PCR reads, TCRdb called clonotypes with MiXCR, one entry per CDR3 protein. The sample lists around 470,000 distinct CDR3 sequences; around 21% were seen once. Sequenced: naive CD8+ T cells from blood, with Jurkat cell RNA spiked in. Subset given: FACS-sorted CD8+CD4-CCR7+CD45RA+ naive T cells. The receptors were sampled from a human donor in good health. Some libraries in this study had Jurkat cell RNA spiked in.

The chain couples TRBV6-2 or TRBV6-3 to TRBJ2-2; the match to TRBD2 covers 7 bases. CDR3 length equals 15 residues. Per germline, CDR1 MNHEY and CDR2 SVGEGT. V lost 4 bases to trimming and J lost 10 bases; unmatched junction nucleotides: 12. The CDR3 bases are TGTGCCAGCAGTTTGGCGGGACTAAGGATTGTGGAGCTGTTTTTT. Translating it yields CASSLAGLRIVELFF.

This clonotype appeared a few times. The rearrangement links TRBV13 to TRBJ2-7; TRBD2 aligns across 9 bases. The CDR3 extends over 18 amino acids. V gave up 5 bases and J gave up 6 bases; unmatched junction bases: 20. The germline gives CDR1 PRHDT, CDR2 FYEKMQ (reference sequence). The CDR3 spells CASSPDPVAGGPLGEQYF. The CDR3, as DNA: TGTGCCAGCAGCCCAGACCCTGTTGCGGGAGGGCCCTTGGGCGAGCAGTACTTC.

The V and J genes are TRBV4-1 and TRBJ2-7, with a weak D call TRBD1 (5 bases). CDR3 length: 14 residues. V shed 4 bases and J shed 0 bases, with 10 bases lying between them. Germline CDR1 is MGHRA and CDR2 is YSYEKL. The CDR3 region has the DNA TGCGCCAGCAGCCGCGACAGCTACTCCTACGAGCAGTACTTC. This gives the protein CASSRDSYSYEQYF.

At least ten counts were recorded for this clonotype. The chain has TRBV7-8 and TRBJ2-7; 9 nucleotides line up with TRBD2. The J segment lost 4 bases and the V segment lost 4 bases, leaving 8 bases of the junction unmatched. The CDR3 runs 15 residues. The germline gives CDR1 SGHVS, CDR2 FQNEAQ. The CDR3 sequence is CASSSASGERYEQYF. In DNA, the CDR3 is TGTGCCAGCAGCTCCGCTAGCGGGGAACGATACGAGCAGTACTTC. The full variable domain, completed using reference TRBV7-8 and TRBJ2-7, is GAGVSQSPRYKVAKRGQDVALRCDPISGHVSLFWYQQALGQGPEFLTYFQNEAQLDKSGLPSDRFFAERPEGSVSTLKIQRTQQEDSAVYLCASSSASGERYEQYFGPGTRLTVT.

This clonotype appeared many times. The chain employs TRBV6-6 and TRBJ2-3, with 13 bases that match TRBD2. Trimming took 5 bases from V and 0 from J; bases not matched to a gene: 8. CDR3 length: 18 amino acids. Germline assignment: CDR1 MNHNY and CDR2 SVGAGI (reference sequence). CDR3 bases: TGTGCCAGCAGTCCCTCCGGGACTAGCGGGATAAGCACAGATACGCAGTATTTT. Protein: CASSPSGTSGISTDTQYF.

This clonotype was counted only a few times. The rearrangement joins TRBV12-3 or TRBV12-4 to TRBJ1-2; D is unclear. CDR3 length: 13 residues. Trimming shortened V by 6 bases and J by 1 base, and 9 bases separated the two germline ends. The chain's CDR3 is CASRPTNNYGYTF. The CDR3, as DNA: TGTGCCAGCAGGCCTACGAATAACTATGGCTACACCTTC.

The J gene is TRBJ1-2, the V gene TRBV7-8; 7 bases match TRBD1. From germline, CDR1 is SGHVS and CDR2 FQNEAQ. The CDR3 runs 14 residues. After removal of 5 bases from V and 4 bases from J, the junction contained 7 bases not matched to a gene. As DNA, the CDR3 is TGTGCCAGCAGCCTACGGACAGGTAGCTATGGCTACACCTTC. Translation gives CASSLRTGSYGYTF.

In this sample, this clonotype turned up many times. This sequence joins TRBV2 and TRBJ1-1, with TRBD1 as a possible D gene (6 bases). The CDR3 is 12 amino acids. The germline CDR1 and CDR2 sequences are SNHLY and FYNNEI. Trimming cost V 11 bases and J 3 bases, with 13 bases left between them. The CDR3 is CAGGGMDTEAFF. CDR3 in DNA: TGTGCCGGAGGGGGAATGGACACTGAAGCTTTCTTT.

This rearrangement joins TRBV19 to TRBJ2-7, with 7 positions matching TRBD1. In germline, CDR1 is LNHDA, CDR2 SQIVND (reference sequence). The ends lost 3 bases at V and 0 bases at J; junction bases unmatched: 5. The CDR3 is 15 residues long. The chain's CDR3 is CASSIGTVPSYEQYF. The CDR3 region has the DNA TGTGCCAGTAGTATTGGGACAGTCCCCTCCTACGAGCAGTACTTC.

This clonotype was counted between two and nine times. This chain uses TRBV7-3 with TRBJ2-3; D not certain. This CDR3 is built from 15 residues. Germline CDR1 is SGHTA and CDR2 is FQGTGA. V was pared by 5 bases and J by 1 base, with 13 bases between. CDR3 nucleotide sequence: TGTGCCAGCAGCCCAGGACGTTTCGGCACAGATACGCAGTATTTT. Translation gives CASSPGRFGTDTQYF.

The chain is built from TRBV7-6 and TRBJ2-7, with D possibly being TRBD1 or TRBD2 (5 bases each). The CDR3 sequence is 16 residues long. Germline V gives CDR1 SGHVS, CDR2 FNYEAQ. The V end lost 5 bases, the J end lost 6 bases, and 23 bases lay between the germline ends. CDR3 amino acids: CASSPPPGRGESEQYF. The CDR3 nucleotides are TGTGCCAGCAGCCCACCTCCCGGACGAGGGGAGAGCGAGCAGTACTTC.

CDR3 amino acids: CASSHLNRGGGTEAFF. In nucleotides, the CDR3 is TGTGCCAGCAGCCACTTAAACAGGGGGGGGGGCACTGAAGCTTTCTTT. The rearrangement joins TRBV5-8 to TRBJ1-1, with 8 bases lining up with TRBD1. The CDR3 totals 16 residues. Germline V CDR1 and CDR2: SGHTS, YDEGEE. The J segment lost 4 bases and the V segment lost 4 bases, leaving 12 bases of the junction unmatched.

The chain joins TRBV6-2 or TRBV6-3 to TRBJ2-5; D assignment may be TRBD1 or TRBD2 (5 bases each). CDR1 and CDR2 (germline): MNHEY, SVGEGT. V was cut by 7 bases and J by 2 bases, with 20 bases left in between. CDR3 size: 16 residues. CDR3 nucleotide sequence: TGTGCCAGCACCAACGGGGCGGAGACCCTTCAAGAGACCCAGTACTTC. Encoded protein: CASTNGAETLQETQYF.

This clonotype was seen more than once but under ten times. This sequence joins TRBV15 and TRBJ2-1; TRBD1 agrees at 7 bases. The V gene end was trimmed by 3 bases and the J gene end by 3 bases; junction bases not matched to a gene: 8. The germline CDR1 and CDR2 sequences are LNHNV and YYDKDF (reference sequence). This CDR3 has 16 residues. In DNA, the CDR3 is TGTGCCACCAGCAGCGGGGACAGCCAGATCTACAATGAGCAGTTCTTC. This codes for CATSSGDSQIYNEQFF.

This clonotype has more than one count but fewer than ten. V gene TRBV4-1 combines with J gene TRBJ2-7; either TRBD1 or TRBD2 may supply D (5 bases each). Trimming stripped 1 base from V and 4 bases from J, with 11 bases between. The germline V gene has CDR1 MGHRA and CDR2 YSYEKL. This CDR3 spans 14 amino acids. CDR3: CASSQGRDLYEQYF. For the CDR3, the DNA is TGCGCCAGCAGCCAAGGCCGGGACCTATACGAGCAGTACTTC.

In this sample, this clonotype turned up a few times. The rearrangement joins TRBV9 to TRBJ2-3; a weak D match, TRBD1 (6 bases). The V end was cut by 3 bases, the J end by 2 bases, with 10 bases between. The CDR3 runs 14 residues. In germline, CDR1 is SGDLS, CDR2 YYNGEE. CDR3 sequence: CASSGRDTTDTQYF. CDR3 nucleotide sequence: TGTGCCAGCAGCGGCCGGGACACCACAGATACGCAGTATTTT.

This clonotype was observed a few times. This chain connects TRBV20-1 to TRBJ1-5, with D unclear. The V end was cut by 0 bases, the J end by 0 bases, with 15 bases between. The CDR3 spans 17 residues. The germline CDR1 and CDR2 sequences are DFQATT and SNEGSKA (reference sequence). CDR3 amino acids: CSARDPDSYYSNQPQHF. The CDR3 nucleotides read TGCAGTGCTAGAGATCCCGACTCTTATTATAGCAATCAGCCCCAGCATTTT.

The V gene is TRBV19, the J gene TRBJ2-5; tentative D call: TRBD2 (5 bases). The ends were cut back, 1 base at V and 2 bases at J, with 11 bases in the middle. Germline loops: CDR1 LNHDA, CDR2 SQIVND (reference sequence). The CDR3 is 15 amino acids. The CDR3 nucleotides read TGTGCCAGTAGTATAGCTGGAACTAGGCAAGAGACCCAGTACTTC. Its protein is CASSIAGTRQETQYF.

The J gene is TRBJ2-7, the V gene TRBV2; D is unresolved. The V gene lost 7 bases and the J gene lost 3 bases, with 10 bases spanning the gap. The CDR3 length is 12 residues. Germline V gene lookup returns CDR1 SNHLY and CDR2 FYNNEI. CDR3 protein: CASTPWDYEQYF. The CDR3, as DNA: TGTGCCAGCACCCCGTGGGACTACGAGCAGTACTTC.

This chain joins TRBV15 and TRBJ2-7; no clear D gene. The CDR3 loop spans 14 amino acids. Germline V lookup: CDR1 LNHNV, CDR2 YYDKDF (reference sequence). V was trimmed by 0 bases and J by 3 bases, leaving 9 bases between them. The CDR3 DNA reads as TGTGCCACCAGCAGAGATAATCGTTTCTACGAGCAGTACTTC. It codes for CATSRDNRFYEQYF.

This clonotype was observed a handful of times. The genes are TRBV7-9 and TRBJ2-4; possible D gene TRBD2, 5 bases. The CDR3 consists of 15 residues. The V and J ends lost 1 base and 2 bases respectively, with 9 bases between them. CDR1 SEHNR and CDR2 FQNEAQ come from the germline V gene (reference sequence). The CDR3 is CASSLGRGTKNIQYF. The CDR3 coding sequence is TGTGCCAGCAGCTTAGGTCGGGGAACCAAAAACATTCAGTACTTC.

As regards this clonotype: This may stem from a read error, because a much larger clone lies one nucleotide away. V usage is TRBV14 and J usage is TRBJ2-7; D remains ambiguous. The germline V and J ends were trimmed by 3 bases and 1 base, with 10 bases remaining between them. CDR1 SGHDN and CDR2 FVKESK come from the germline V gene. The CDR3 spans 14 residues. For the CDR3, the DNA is TGTGCCAGCAGCCAGAGTCAGCGTTCCTACGAGCAGTACTTC. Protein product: CASSQSQRSYEQYF.